The present TCR beta chain was sequenced within a study of T cells after yellow fever vaccination. Overall study context: With SMART-Seq v4 Ultra Low Input, the fractions containing low cell numbers were prepared.

UMIs and a universal primer site were added when TCR cDNA was made by 5'RACE template switching. TCRdb itself ran the 5' RACE reads through MiXCR, one entry per CDR3 protein. Altogether approximately 120,000 distinct CDR3 sequences are present, approximately 9% being singletons, with the ten largest covering approximately 37%. This clonotype occurred a few times. The antigen is undetermined. General study results and limits: Clones that expanded after primary vaccination mostly reappeared after the booster (96% CD4, roughly 87% CD8).

The CDR3 is 15 residues long. The V and J ends lost 0 bases and 3 bases respectively, with 9 bases between them. Per the germline V gene, CDR1 is ENHRY and CDR2 is SYGVKD. The material was CD8+ T cells sorted from PBMCs, obtained on the day of the yellow fever booster vaccination. J is TRBJ1-5 and V is TRBV10-3; D remains unclear. The sequence was obtained from a man aged 18 to 30 who received the YFV17D yellow fever vaccine. CDR3 loop: CAISESRANNQPQHF. In nucleotides, the CDR3 is TGTGCCATCAGTGAGTCGCGGGCTAACAATCAGCCCCAGCATTTT.